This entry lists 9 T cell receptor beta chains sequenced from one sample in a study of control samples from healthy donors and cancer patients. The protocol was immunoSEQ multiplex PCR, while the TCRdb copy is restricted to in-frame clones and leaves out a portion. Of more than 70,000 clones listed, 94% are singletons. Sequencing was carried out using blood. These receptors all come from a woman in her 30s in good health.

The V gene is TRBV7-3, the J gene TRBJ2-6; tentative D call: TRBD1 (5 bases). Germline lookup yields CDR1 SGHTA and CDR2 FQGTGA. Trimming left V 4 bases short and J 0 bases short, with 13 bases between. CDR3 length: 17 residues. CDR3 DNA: TGTGCCAGCAGCTCCCATCAGGGTAACTCTGGGGCCAACGTCCTGACTTTC. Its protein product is CASSSHQGNSGANVLTF.

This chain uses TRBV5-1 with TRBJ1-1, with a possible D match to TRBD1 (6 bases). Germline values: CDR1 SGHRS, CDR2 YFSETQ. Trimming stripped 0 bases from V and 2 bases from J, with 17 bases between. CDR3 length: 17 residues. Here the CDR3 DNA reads TGCGCCAGCAGCTTGGTCGCAGGGGCGGGCCTCAACACTGAAGCTTTCTTT. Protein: CASSLVAGAGLNTEAFF.

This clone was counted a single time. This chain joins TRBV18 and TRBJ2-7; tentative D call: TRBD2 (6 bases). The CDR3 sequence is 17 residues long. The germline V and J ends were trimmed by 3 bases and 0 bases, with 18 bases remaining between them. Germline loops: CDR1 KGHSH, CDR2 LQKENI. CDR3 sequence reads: CASSPLGTAGSSYEQYF. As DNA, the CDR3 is TGTGCCAGCTCACCTCTCGGGACTGCAGGGAGCTCCTACGAGCAGTACTTC.

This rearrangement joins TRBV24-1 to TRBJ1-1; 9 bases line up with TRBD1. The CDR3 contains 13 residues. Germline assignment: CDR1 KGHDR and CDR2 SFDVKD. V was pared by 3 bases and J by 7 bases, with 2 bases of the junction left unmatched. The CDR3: CATSDPDRGEAFF. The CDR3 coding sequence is TGTGCCACCAGTGATCCGGACAGGGGTGAAGCTTTCTTT.

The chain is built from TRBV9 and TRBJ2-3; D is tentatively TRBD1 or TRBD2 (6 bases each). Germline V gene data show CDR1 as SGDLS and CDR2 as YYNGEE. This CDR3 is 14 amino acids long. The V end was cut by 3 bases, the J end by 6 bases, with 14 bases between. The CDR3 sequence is CASSAQGLVDTQYF. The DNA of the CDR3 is TGTGCCAGCAGCGCACAGGGACTGGTGGATACGCAGTATTTT.

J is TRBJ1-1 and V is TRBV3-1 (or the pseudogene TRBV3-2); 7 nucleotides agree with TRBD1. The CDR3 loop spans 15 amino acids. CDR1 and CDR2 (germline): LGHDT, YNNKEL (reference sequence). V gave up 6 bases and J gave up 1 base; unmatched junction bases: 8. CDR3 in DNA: TGTGCCAGCAGGCAACAGGGGAGGGGGAACACTGAAGCTTTCTTT. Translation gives CASRQQGRGNTEAFF.

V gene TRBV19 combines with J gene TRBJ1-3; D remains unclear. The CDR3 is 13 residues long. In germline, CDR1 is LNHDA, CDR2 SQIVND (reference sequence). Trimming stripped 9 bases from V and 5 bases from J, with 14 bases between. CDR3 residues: CASVIGNRNTIYF. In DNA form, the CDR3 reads TGTGCCAGCGTTATCGGCAATCGAAACACCATATATTTT. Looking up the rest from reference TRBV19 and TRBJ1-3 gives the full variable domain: DGGITQSPKYLFRKEGQNVTLSCEQNLNHDAMYWYRQDPGQGLRLIYYSQIVNDFQKGDIAEGYSVSREKKESFPLTVTSAQKNPTAFYLCASVIGNRNTIYFGEGSWLTVV.

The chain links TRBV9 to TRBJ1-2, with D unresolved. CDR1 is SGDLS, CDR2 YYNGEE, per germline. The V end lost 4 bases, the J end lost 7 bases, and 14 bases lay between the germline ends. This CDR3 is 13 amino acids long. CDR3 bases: TGTGCCAGCAGCACCAGCGGCGGGGTTGGCTACACCTTC. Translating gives CASSTSGGVGYTF.

CDR3 nucleotides: TGTGCCAGCAGCTCCCAGGACAGCGCCCCATACAATGAGCAGTTCTTC. It translates to CASSSQDSAPYNEQFF. This chain joins TRBV7-9 and TRBJ2-1, with a weak D call TRBD1 (6 bases). There are 16 residues in the CDR3. From germline, CDR1 is SEHNR and CDR2 FQNEAQ (reference sequence). Trimming left V 4 bases short and J 4 bases short, with 17 bases between. The full variable domain, with the rest looked up from reference TRBV7-9 and TRBJ2-1, is DTGVSQNPRHKITKRGQNVTFRCDPISEHNRLYWYRQTLGQGPEFLTYFQNEAQLEKSRLLSDRFSAERPKGSFSTLEIQRTEQGDSAMYLCASSSQDSAPYNEQFFGPGTRLTVL.